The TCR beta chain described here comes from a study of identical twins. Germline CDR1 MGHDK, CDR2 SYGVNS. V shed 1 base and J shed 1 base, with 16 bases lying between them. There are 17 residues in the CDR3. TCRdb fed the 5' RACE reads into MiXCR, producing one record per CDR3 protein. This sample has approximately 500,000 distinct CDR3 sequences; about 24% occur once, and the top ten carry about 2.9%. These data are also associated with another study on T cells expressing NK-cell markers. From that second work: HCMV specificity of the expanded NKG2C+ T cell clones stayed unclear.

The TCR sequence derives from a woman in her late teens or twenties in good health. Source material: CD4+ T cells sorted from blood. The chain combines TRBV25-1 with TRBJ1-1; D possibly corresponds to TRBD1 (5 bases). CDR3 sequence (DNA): TGTGCCAGCAGTGAATGGGGGGTTGGGGGGACGAACACTGAAGCTTTCTTT. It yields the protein CASSEWGVGGTNTEAFF.